The clone carrying this T cell receptor (beta chain) was detected many times. Antigen unknown. This sample is drawn from a study of T cell repertoires in cytomegalovirus infection. TCRdb called the reads again in MiXCR, with one record for every CDR3 protein. The data show about 480,000 distinct CDR3 sequences, around 35% seen once. CDR3 length equals 17 residues. Trimming stripped 5 bases from V and 0 bases from J, with 17 bases between. Germline V gives CDR1 SGHVS, CDR2 FNYEAQ. This chain links TRBV7-6 with TRBJ2-1; maybe TRBD2 (5 bases). The sequence was collected from a human donor in good health (CMV status not recorded). Some clones in this sample may be carry-over from other donors' samples. Sequencing was performed on cultured PBMCs, taken from culture after CMV antigen stimulation. This chain's CDR3 is CASSKRSGGGSYNEQFF. CDR3 sequence (DNA): TGTGCCAGCAGCAAACGAAGCGGAGGAGGCTCCTACAATGAGCAGTTCTTC.